Below, 15 T cell receptor beta chains from the same sample are listed, as sequenced in a study of blood T cell repertoires in COVID-19. This table comes from immunoSEQ multiplex PCR, and its TCRdb copy is limited to in-frame clones, with some not included. Among around 180,000 clones, 80% to 90% were seen once, and the ten largest hold over 9.5%. Sequences were obtained from peripheral blood. The origin of the receptors is a human donor with active or convalescent COVID-19. The donor label of this sample is uncertain.

V is TRBV2 and J is TRBJ1-6, with 7 bases fitting TRBD1. The germline gives CDR1 SNHLY, CDR2 FYNNEI. The CDR3 is 15 residues long. The V and J ends lost 5 bases and 2 bases, in that order; junction bases with no gene match: 3. DNA of the CDR3: TGTGCCAGCAGTTTAGGGGGCCCCTATAATTCACCCCTCCACTTT. Encoded protein: CASSLGGPYNSPLHF.

This sequence joins TRBV19 and TRBJ1-4; 7 nucleotides match TRBD1. Germline-derived CDR1 and CDR2 are LNHDA and SQIVND (reference sequence). The CDR3 is 15 amino acids. J lost 5 bases, V lost 8 bases, and 11 bases had no gene match. CDR3 residues: CASGEDRVSNEKLFF. The CDR3 region has the DNA TGTGCCAGTGGCGAAGACAGGGTCTCCAATGAAAAACTGTTTTTT.

The CDR3 is CATSRGDRGGHEQYF. Here the CDR3 DNA reads TGTGCCACCAGCAGAGGCGACAGGGGAGGACACGAGCAGTACTTC. This rearrangement joins TRBV15 to TRBJ2-7; 8 positions match TRBD1. From germline, CDR1 is LNHNV and CDR2 YYDKDF (reference sequence). J was trimmed by 5 bases and V by 1 base; bases with no gene match: 7. This CDR3 is 15 amino acids long.

This chain joins TRBV2 and TRBJ2-7; D not certain. Germline CDR1 reads SNHLY; CDR2 reads FYNNEI. The V and J ends lost 6 bases and 2 bases respectively, with 14 bases between them. The CDR3 loop spans 14 amino acids. CDR3: CASSPRRWPYEQYF. The DNA for the CDR3 is TGTGCCAGCAGCCCGCGGCGGTGGCCCTACGAGCAGTACTTC.

V gene TRBV5-6 combines with J gene TRBJ1-3; D is possibly TRBD1 (5 bases). This CDR3 has 15 amino acids. Germline V CDR1 and CDR2: SGHDT, YYEEEE. V lost 0 bases, J lost 3 bases, and 10 bases lay in between. DNA for the CDR3: TGTGCCAGCAGCTTGGCCGGGGGGTTTGGAAACACCATATATTTT. Encoded protein: CASSLAGGFGNTIYF. The full variable domain, its missing parts supplied by reference TRBV5-6 and TRBJ1-3, is DAGVTQSPTHLIKTRGQQVTLRCSPKSGHDTVSWYQQALGQGPQFIFQYYEEEERQRGNFPDRFSGHQFPNYSSELNVNALLLGDSALYLCASSLAGGFGNTIYFGEGSWLTVV.

The gene calls are TRBV6-2 or TRBV6-3 and TRBJ1-3; no definite D call. Trimming took off 5 bases at V and 3 bases at J, with 11 bases between the two ends. This CDR3 contains 14 residues. CDR1 and CDR2 (germline): MNHEY, SVGEGT. CDR3 in DNA: TGTGCCAGCAGTGCCTGGGCGAATGGAAACACCATATATTTT. It codes for CASSAWANGNTIYF.

In its sample, this clone was seen once. The chain couples TRBV14 to TRBJ2-7; 9 bases line up with TRBD1. Germline lookup yields CDR1 SGHDN and CDR2 FVKESK. This CDR3 has 17 residues. V lost 0 bases, J lost 5 bases, and 11 bases stayed unmatched. The CDR3 sequence is CASSQEVAWTGDNEQYF. In DNA form, the CDR3 reads TGTGCCAGCAGCCAAGAAGTGGCCTGGACAGGGGACAACGAGCAGTACTTC.

CDR3 DNA sequence: TGTGCCAGCAGTCCGCTTCGGACAGGGCCCATGGAGCAGTACTTC. Translation gives CASSPLRTGPMEQYF. The rearrangement uses TRBV25-1 and TRBJ2-7; 8 bases map to TRBD1. CDR3 length: 15 amino acids. V lost 5 bases and J lost 7; bases outside the gene matches: 13. Looked up from germline, CDR1 is MGHDK and CDR2 is SYGVNS.

The rearrangement links TRBV11-2 to TRBJ1-4, with 11 bases matching TRBD1. The V gene's germline CDR1 is SGHAT and CDR2 FQNNGV. This CDR3 has 18 amino acids. V trimming: 3 bases; J trimming: 2 bases; junction bases outside the gene matches: 8. The CDR3 DNA reads TGTGCCAGCAGCTTCCGGACAGGGGGCGGATCGACTAATGAAAAACTGTTTTTT. As protein: CASSFRTGGGSTNEKLFF.

This clone has only one observation. The chain employs TRBV13 and TRBJ2-3, with unresolved D. The CDR3 totals 14 residues. Germline lookup yields CDR1 PRHDT and CDR2 FYEKMQ (reference sequence). The V end lost 1 base, the J end lost 6 bases, and 11 bases lay between the germline ends. CDR3 sequence reads: CASSLVRRADTQYF. The CDR3 DNA is TGTGCCAGCAGCTTAGTCCGTCGAGCGGATACGCAGTATTTT. Full variable domain (outside the CDR3, taken from reference TRBV13 and TRBJ2-3): AAGVIQSPRHLIKEKRETATLKCYPIPRHDTVYWYQQGPGQDPQFLISFYEKMQSDKGSIPDRFSAQQFSDYHSELNMSSLELGDSALYFCASSLVRRADTQYFGPGTRLTVL.

The V call is TRBV5-4, the J call TRBJ2-7; possibly TRBD1 for D (6 bases). Per germline, CDR1 SGHNT and CDR2 YYREEE (reference sequence). The CDR3 has 16 residues. Trimming took 3 bases from V and 4 from J, leaving 20 bases between them. The CDR3 nucleotides read TGTGCCAGCAGCTCAATGTTGGGGGCCTCGCGTTACGAGCAGTACTTC. It yields the protein CASSSMLGASRYEQYF.

V gene TRBV11-2 combines with J gene TRBJ1-1; D not certain. Trimming removed 6 bases at V and 0 bases at J, with 17 bases between. Germline V CDR1 and CDR2: SGHAT, FQNNGV. The CDR3 has 16 amino acids. CDR3 DNA sequence: TGTGCCAGCAGACTAGGGTTATGGGCCCTGAACACTGAAGCTTTCTTT. Translated: CASRLGLWALNTEAFF.

The CDR3 region has the DNA TGTGCCAGCAGCTCGTCCCGCGGCAATGAGCAGTTCTTC. Amino acids: CASSSSRGNEQFF. The chain couples TRBV7-2 to TRBJ2-1; D is unresolved. Trimming took 4 bases from V and 6 from J, leaving 10 bases between them. The CDR3 loop spans 13 amino acids. The V gene's germline CDR1 is SGHTA and CDR2 FQGNSA.

This chain uses TRBV7-9 with TRBJ2-1; 7 nucleotides agree with TRBD2. In germline, CDR1 is SEHNR, CDR2 FQNEAQ (reference sequence). This CDR3 comprises 14 residues. J was trimmed by 8 bases and V by 2 bases; bases with no gene match: 6. CDR3 coding DNA: TGTGCCAGCAGCTTAAGCGGGGTGGGGGATGAGCAGTTCTTC. Its protein is CASSLSGVGDEQFF. Using reference TRBV7-9 and TRBJ2-1 for the parts outside the CDR3, the full variable domain is DTGVSQNPRHKITKRGQNVTFRCDPISEHNRLYWYRQTLGQGPEFLTYFQNEAQLEKSRLLSDRFSAERPKGSFSTLEIQRTEQGDSAMYLCASSLSGVGDEQFFGPGTRLTVL.

This chain links TRBV7-3 with TRBJ2-3; 8 nucleotides agree with TRBD2. CDR3 size: 15 residues. V shed 5 bases, J shed 4 bases, and the junction held 8 bases outside the gene matches. From germline, CDR1 is SGHTA and CDR2 FQGTGA. In DNA form, the CDR3 reads TGTGCCAGCAGCCCCGGTGTCGGGGGGGCAGATACGCAGTATTTT. Residues: CASSPGVGGADTQYF.